These 31 T cell receptor beta chains came from one sample sequenced in a study of cytomegalovirus exposure and HLA in healthy donors. PCR was performed using 60 Vbeta and 13 Jbeta primers. Clones were read by immunoSEQ multiplex PCR, and TCRdb kept only the in-frame ones, dropping some. Here the sample spans approximately 130,000 clones, around 81% being singletons. The sample was PBMCs. The source of these receptors is a woman aged 45-65 years in good health and CMV-seronegative.

This clone was picked up a small number of times. One end of the junction does not line up with germline, which may come from a read error. The chain employs TRBV15 and TRBJ2-1; either TRBD1 or TRBD2 may fit D (5 bases each). The CDR3 runs 14 residues. Germline V gene sequence: CDR1 LNHNV, CDR2 YYDKDF (reference sequence). For the CDR3, the DNA is TGTGCCACCAGCGGAGAGGGGCGTTACAATGAGCAGTTCTTC. Translation: CATSGEGRYNEQFF.

The chain links TRBV29-1 to TRBJ1-1; 9 bases match TRBD1. The J segment lost 2 bases and the V segment lost 7 bases, leaving 5 bases of the junction unmatched. The CDR3 has 13 residues. CDR1 SQVTM and CDR2 ANQGSEA come from the germline V gene. The CDR3 loop is CSEHRGPNTEAFF. Written as DNA, the CDR3 is TGCAGCGAACACAGGGGGCCCAACACTGAAGCTTTCTTT.

This clone was observed a handful of times. The chain is built from TRBV5-1 and TRBJ1-1; D is unclear. The CDR3 sequence is 14 residues long. V dropped 6 bases and J dropped 1 base, with 13 bases sitting between them. Germline V gene data show CDR1 as SGHRS and CDR2 as YFSETQ. The CDR3 sequence: CASTPVLANTEAFF. The CDR3 DNA sequence: TGCGCCAGCACCCCAGTCCTAGCGAACACTGAAGCTTTCTTT. The full variable domain, with the rest looked up from reference TRBV5-1 and TRBJ1-1, is KAGVTQTPRYLIKTRGQQVTLSCSPISGHRSVSWYQQTPGQGLQFLFEYFSETQRNKGNFPGRFSGRQFSNSRSEMNVSTLELGDSALYLCASTPVLANTEAFFGQGTRLTVV.

CDR3 nucleotide sequence: TGTGCCAGCAGTCCCCCACAGGGGACCGCTTTCTTT. This codes for CASSPPQGTAFF. This rearrangement joins TRBV28 to TRBJ1-1; 7 bases map to TRBD1. CDR1 MDHEN and CDR2 SYDVKM come from the germline V gene. J was trimmed by 11 bases and V by 5 bases; bases with no gene match: 8. The CDR3 contains 12 residues.

The chain is built from TRBV6-4 and TRBJ2-1, with 9 bases fitting TRBD2. Germline CDR1 MRHNA, CDR2 SNTAGT. This CDR3 spans 16 amino acids. Trimming removed 0 bases from V and 4 bases from J; junction bases left unmatched: 4. As DNA, the CDR3 is TGTGCCAGCAGTGACTCTGGGACTAGCACATACAATGAGCAGTTCTTC. This encodes CASSDSGTSTYNEQFF.

This chain links TRBV28 with TRBJ1-2, with D perhaps TRBD1 (6 bases). This CDR3 is 14 amino acids long. The germline V and J ends were trimmed by 1 base and 8 bases, with 14 bases remaining between them. Germline V gives CDR1 MDHEN, CDR2 SYDVKM. CDR3 loop: CASSLSSGVKGYTF. In DNA, the CDR3 is TGTGCCAGCAGTTTATCGTCAGGGGTGAAGGGCTACACCTTC.

The rearrangement joins TRBV27 to TRBJ2-1; 13 nucleotides align to TRBD2. V lost 6 bases and J lost 3; bases outside the gene matches: 5. Per germline, CDR1 MNHEY and CDR2 SMNVEV (reference sequence). The CDR3 has 16 residues. The CDR3 here is CASSSRTSGGYNEQFF. The CDR3 DNA is TGTGCCAGCAGCTCCCGGACTAGCGGGGGCTACAATGAGCAGTTCTTC.

The rearrangement uses TRBV5-4 and TRBJ2-7, with TRBD2 matching over 14 bases. J was trimmed by 4 bases and V by 1 base; bases with no gene match: 4. CDR1 is SGHNT and CDR2 is YYREEE in the germline V gene (reference sequence). The CDR3 is made up of 16 amino acids. The CDR3 region is CASSLSRTSGRYEQYF. CDR3 nucleotides: TGTGCCAGCAGCTTGTCGAGGACTAGCGGGAGGTACGAGCAGTACTTC.

In this sample, this clone turned up many times. The chain links TRBV4-1 to TRBJ2-7; no reliable D call. Trimming removed 1 base from V and 2 bases from J, with 18 bases in between. Germline CDR1 and CDR2: MGHRA and YSYEKL. The CDR3 length is 17 residues. This CDR3 is CASSQVIGAPTTYEQYV. DNA of the CDR3: TGCGCCAGCAGCCAAGTTATCGGAGCGCCCACAACCTACGAGCAGTACGTC.

The V gene is TRBV10-3, the J gene TRBJ2-1; TRBD2 matches at 12 bases. CDR1 and CDR2 (germline): ENHRY, SYGVKD. Germline trimming cut 4 bases from V and 3 bases from J; bases unmatched to any gene: 4. The CDR3 runs to 16 residues. For the CDR3, the DNA is TGTGCCATCAGTGGGCGGACTAGCGGGAACTACAATGAGCAGTTCTTC. It translates to CAISGRTSGNYNEQFF.

The gene calls are TRBV5-5 and TRBJ1-4; 7 nucleotides line up with TRBD1. The CDR3 is made up of 16 amino acids. Per the germline V gene, CDR1 is SGHKS and CDR2 is YYEKEE (reference sequence). J gave up 7 bases and V 4 bases, and 13 bases lay outside the gene matches. The CDR3 region has the DNA TGTGCCAGCAGCCCACGAGGGGGGTCAGGGGGTGAAAAACTGTTTTTT. Protein sequence: CASSPRGGSGGEKLFF.

The chain links TRBV6-5 to TRBJ1-1; 8 bases align to TRBD1. The germline CDR1 and CDR2 sequences are MNHEY and SVGAGI. This CDR3 region has 14 residues. Trimming took 6 bases from V and 3 from J; bases not matched to a gene: 6. CDR3 DNA sequence: TGTGCCAGCAGCAGACAGGGGTTTGACACTGAAGCTTTCTTT. Encoded protein: CASSRQGFDTEAFF.

The chain recombines TRBV7-2 with TRBJ2-1; weak D call: TRBD2 (6 bases). V was pared by 0 bases and J by 3 bases, with 9 bases between. The CDR3 runs 15 residues. The germline gives CDR1 SGHTA, CDR2 FQGNSA. The CDR3 protein is CASSLAGGFYNEQFF. CDR3 sequence (DNA): TGTGCCAGCAGCTTAGCGGGAGGTTTCTACAATGAGCAGTTCTTC.

A remark on this clone: At one boundary the junction diverges from the germline segment, which might be a read error. The V and J genes are TRBV30 and TRBJ1-3, with D uncertain. This CDR3 comprises 15 residues. The germline V gene encodes CDR1 GTSNPN and CDR2 SVGIG (reference sequence). The chain's CDR3 is CTWSPTRPYGNTIYF. The DNA for the CDR3 is TGTACCTGGAGTCCTACGAGGCCGTATGGAAACACCATATATTTT.

The chain combines TRBV7-2 with TRBJ1-2; TRBD1 is a possible D gene (5 bases). The CDR3 is 15 amino acids. The germline V and J ends were trimmed by 4 bases and 3 bases, with 15 bases remaining between them. The germline V gene encodes CDR1 SGHTA and CDR2 FQGNSA. CDR3 in DNA: TGTGCCAGCAGCTCCTTGAGGAGGGGATACTATGGCTACACCTTC. Translation gives CASSSLRRGYYGYTF.

This sequence joins TRBV5-1 and TRBJ2-2; D uncertain. Trimming shortened V by 0 bases and J by 4 bases, and 7 bases separated the two germline ends. Looked up from germline, CDR1 is SGHRS and CDR2 is YFSETQ. CDR3 length equals 14 residues. The DNA of the CDR3 is TGCGCCAGCAGCTTGGCGCGGCTCACCGGGGAGCTGTTTTTT. This codes for CASSLARLTGELFF.

J is TRBJ2-1 and V is TRBV14, with TRBD2 matching over 9 bases. The CDR3 is 14 residues long. Germline V gene lookup returns CDR1 SGHDN and CDR2 FVKESK. The V and J ends lost 6 bases and 7 bases, in that order; junction bases with no gene match: 7. CDR3 region: CASRHSGSHNEQFF. In DNA, the CDR3 is TGTGCCAGCAGACATAGCGGGAGTCATAATGAGCAGTTCTTC.

The chain uses TRBV9 and TRBJ2-7; TRBD2 matches 14 bases. The CDR3 is 17 residues long. Trimming removed 0 bases from V and 4 bases from J; junction bases left unmatched: 6. Germline lookup yields CDR1 SGDLS and CDR2 YYNGEE. The CDR3 sequence is CASSVGLAGGHEYEQYF. The CDR3 region has the DNA TGTGCCAGCAGCGTAGGACTAGCGGGAGGGCACGAGTACGAGCAGTACTTC.

This chain links TRBV19 with TRBJ2-2; the D gene is possibly TRBD1 (6 bases). Germline CDR1 is LNHDA and CDR2 is SQIVND (reference sequence). The V gene lost 6 bases and the J gene lost 6 bases, with 14 bases spanning the gap. The length of the CDR3 is 14 residues. Here the CDR3 DNA reads TGTGCCAGTAGCCGGACAGCCCTTTCCGGGGAGCTGTTTTTT. Its protein is CASSRTALSGELFF.

The chain carries TRBV9 and TRBJ2-2; the match to TRBD2 covers 8 bases. With 2 bases clipped from V and 1 base from J, the junction kept 10 bases outside the gene matches. Germline CDR1 is SGDLS and CDR2 is YYNGEE. CDR3 size: 18 residues. The CDR3 DNA sequence: TGTGCCAGCAGCGTGTCCCTACCAGCGGGAGAGAACACCGGGGAGCTGTTTTTT. Translated, it gives CASSVSLPAGENTGELFF.

The V call is TRBV5-8, the J call TRBJ1-2; 7 nucleotides line up with TRBD1. CDR3 length: 13 amino acids. Germline V gene data show CDR1 as SGHTS and CDR2 as YDEGEE. Trimming removed 4 bases from V and 8 bases from J; junction bases left unmatched: 8. The CDR3 here is CASSRDRDLGYTF. As DNA, the CDR3 is TGTGCCAGCAGCAGAGACAGGGACCTAGGCTACACCTTC.

V and J are TRBV5-6 and TRBJ1-4; 7 positions agree with TRBD1. The CDR3 loop spans 15 amino acids. In germline, CDR1 is SGHDT, CDR2 YYEEEE. The V and J ends lost 3 bases and 7 bases, in that order; junction bases with no gene match: 9. As DNA, the CDR3 is TGTGCCAGCAGCTCACAGGGGTTCCGGAGTGAAAAACTGTTTTTT. It translates to CASSSQGFRSEKLFF.

This chain connects TRBV15 to TRBJ1-1, with D possibly being TRBD1 (6 bases). The CDR3 is made up of 15 amino acids. Trimming stripped 0 bases from V and 5 bases from J, with 13 bases between. Germline-derived CDR1 and CDR2 are LNHNV and YYDKDF (reference sequence). CDR3 sequence: CATSRDYKGGTEAFF. The CDR3 coding sequence is TGTGCCACCAGCAGAGATTATAAGGGGGGGACTGAAGCTTTCTTT.

This chain uses TRBV4-1 with TRBJ2-3, with a possible D match to TRBD1 (6 bases). The CDR3 has 16 amino acids. Trimming took 2 bases from V and 0 from J, leaving 12 bases between them. CDR1 is MGHRA and CDR2 is YSYEKL in the germline V gene. The CDR3 DNA follows: TGCGCCAGCAGCCAAATCACAGGGTATAGCACAGATACGCAGTATTTT. It is translated as CASSQITGYSTDTQYF.

The V call is TRBV10-3, the J call TRBJ2-7, with 7 bases that match TRBD2. Trimming at V came to 4 bases and at J to 3 bases, leaving 9 bases not matched to a gene. Looked up from germline, CDR1 is ENHRY and CDR2 is SYGVKD. This CDR3 comprises 15 residues. Here the CDR3 DNA reads TGTGCCATCAGTGTGACTAGCCAGGGAAACTACGAGCAGTACTTC. As protein: CAISVTSQGNYEQYF.

The gene calls are TRBV11-3 and TRBJ2-1, with 11 bases fitting TRBD1. Germline V lookup: CDR1 SGHNT, CDR2 YENEEA. V lost 5 bases and J lost 12; bases outside the gene matches: 9. The CDR3 contains 14 residues. CDR3 DNA: TGTGCCAGCAGCGACCGGACAGGGGGCGAGCGGCAGTTCTTC. This gives the protein CASSDRTGGERQFF. Full variable domain (rest looked up from reference TRBV11-3 and TRBJ2-1): EAGVVQSPRYKIIEKKQPVAFWCNPISGHNTLYWYLQNLGQGPELLIRYENEEAVDDSQLPKDRFSAERLKGVDSTLKIQPAELGDSAVYLCASSDRTGGERQFFGPGTRLTVL.

The rearrangement joins TRBV15 to TRBJ1-2; no reliable D call. V was trimmed by 2 bases and J by 1 base, leaving 8 bases between them. Germline values: CDR1 LNHNV, CDR2 YYDKDF (reference sequence). The CDR3 totals 14 residues. CDR3 protein: CATSRTELNYGYTF. The CDR3 DNA reads as TGTGCCACCAGCAGAACTGAACTTAACTATGGCTACACCTTC.

This clone appeared a single time. The CDR3 is CASSPDRVFANYGYTF. In nucleotides, the CDR3 is TGTGCCAGCTCACCGGACAGGGTTTTTGCTAACTATGGCTACACCTTC. The chain combines TRBV18 with TRBJ1-2, with 8 bases that match TRBD1. Germline V gene lookup returns CDR1 KGHSH and CDR2 LQKENI. CDR3 length: 16 residues. Trimming removed 3 bases from V and 0 bases from J; junction bases left unmatched: 6.

The chain recombines TRBV30 with TRBJ1-3; D perhaps matches TRBD1 (6 bases). CDR1 and CDR2 from the germline V gene are GTSNPN and SVGIG (reference sequence). Trimming cost V 3 bases and J 4 bases, with 19 bases left between them. The CDR3 totals 16 residues. CDR3 amino acids: CAWSAPGGLGGNTIYF. CDR3 coding DNA: TGTGCCTGGAGCGCCCCGGGGGGGCTAGGAGGAAACACCATATATTTT.

A word on this clone: Relative to the germline gene, one junction end is altered; a read error may explain this. The chain recombines TRBV5-1 with TRBJ1-2, with 9 bases that match TRBD1. In germline, CDR1 is SGHRS, CDR2 YFSETQ. The CDR3 contains 14 residues. CDR3 sequence reads: CASSRDRESRSYPF. Here the CDR3 DNA reads TGCGCCAGCAGCAGGGACAGGGAGAGTAGGAGCTACCCCTTC.

V and J are TRBV11-1 and TRBJ2-1; TRBD2 matches at 13 bases. This CDR3 has 14 residues. V gave up 2 bases and J gave up 15 bases; unmatched junction bases: 7. CDR1 and CDR2 from the germline V gene are SGHAT and FQDESV (reference sequence). The CDR3 coding sequence is TGTGCCAGCAGCTTAACGGGACTAGCGGGATTTGTGTTCTTC. This sequence encodes CASSLTGLAGFVFF.